Listed below are T cell receptor beta chains from one sample, sequenced in a study of cytomegalovirus exposure and HLA in healthy donors. Here immunoSEQ multiplex PCR was the method, and the copy in TCRdb shows in-frame clones only, minus some. The data show about 150,000 clones, about four fifths seen once. Sequences were obtained from PBMCs. The receptors here all came from a man aged 50 to 60 in good health and CMV-seropositive. CDR3s include the opening cysteine and the closing phenylalanine or tryptophan. The D gene is left open where the match is weak. Rows give clone size only sometimes, using once, few, many, or a class for an expanded clone.

clone size	V gene	D gene	J gene	CDR3 protein	CDR3 DNA
NA	TRBV7-9	NA	TRBJ2-7	CASSLVFQDSRSYEQYF	TGTGCCAGCAGCTTAGTCTTTCAGGACAGTCGTTCCTACGAGCAGTACTTC
NA	TRBV13	NA	TRBJ2-7	CASSLGVTGVNEQYF	TGTGCCAGCAGCTTAGGTGTGACAGGTGTCAACGAGCAGTACTTC
NA	TRBV5-1	NA	TRBJ2-7	CASSLARGHEQYF	TGCGCCAGCAGCTTGGCTAGAGGGCACGAGCAGTACTTC
NA	TRBV5-1	NA	TRBJ1-2	CASSSQTGSRGGYTF	TGCGCCAGCAGCTCACAAACAGGGAGCAGAGGTGGCTACACCTTC
NA	TRBV28	NA	TRBJ1-6	CASSFWPSSYNSPLHF	TGTGCCAGCAGTTTTTGGCCTAGCTCCTATAATTCACCCCTCCACTTT
NA	TRBV7-2	NA	TRBJ2-7	CASSLGASHSYEQYF	TGTGCCAGCAGCTTAGGGGCTAGCCACTCCTACGAGCAGTACTTC
NA	TRBV19	TRBD2	TRBJ2-2	CASSIKPSGSAPAELFF	TGTGCCAGTAGTATTAAACCAAGCGGGAGTGCCCCGGCCGAGCTGTTTTTT
NA	TRBV29-1	NA	TRBJ2-5	CSVEDYETQYF	TGCAGCGTTGAAGATTATGAGACCCAGTACTTC
NA	TRBV28	NA	TRBJ1-1	CASGPDREQAFF	TGTGCCAGCGGTCCGGACAGAGAACAAGCTTTCTTT
NA	TRBV19	TRBD1	TRBJ1-6	CASSEDRGNSPLHF	TGTGCCAGTAGTGAGGACAGGGGTAATTCACCCCTCCACTTT
NA	TRBV5-1	NA	TRBJ2-3	CASSSADTQYF	TGCGCCAGCAGTAGCGCAGATACGCAGTATTTT
NA	TRBV10-3	NA	TRBJ2-7	CAISESPGQKGGEQYF	TGTGCCATCAGTGAGTCACCGGGACAAAAGGGTGGCGAGCAGTACTTC
NA	TRBV5-5	TRBD1	TRBJ2-5	CASSLGQGAWETQYF	TGTGCCAGCAGCCTGGGACAGGGGGCTTGGGAGACCCAGTACTTC
NA	TRBV5-6	TRBD2	TRBJ2-7	CASSQWTLLRLAGGEQYF	TGTGCCAGCAGCCAGTGGACCCTCCTGAGACTAGCGGGTGGCGAGCAGTACTTC
NA	TRBV27	NA	TRBJ1-1	CASSPYTANTEAFF	TGTGCCAGCAGTCCCTACACAGCCAACACTGAAGCTTTCTTT
NA	TRBV6-5	TRBD2	TRBJ2-7	CASSYSLAGDEQYF	TGTGCCAGCAGTTACTCTCTAGCGGGAGACGAGCAGTACTTC
NA	TRBV19	TRBD2	TRBJ2-3	CASRNAGGPQDTQYF	TGTGCCAGTAGGAATGCGGGAGGGCCGCAAGATACGCAGTATTTT
NA	TRBV5-6	NA	TRBJ2-7	CASASGDSYEQYF	TGTGCCAGCGCATCCGGGGACTCCTACGAGCAGTACTTC
once	TRBV28	NA	TRBJ1-1	CASRGGNTEAFF	TGTGCCAGCAGAGGAGGGAACACTGAAGCTTTCTTT
few	TRBV7-8	TRBD2	TRBJ2-7	CASSPRTSGYEQYF	TGTGCCAGCAGCCCCAGGACTAGCGGCTACGAGCAGTACTTC
few	TRBV7-9	TRBD2	TRBJ2-3	CSSSSTWTSGSETDTQYF	TGTTCCAGCAGCTCGACCTGGACTAGCGGGAGTGAAACAGATACGCAGTATTTT
NA	TRBV7-9	NA	TRBJ2-3	CASSLQRGQSTDTQYF	TGTGCCAGCAGCTTGCAGAGGGGACAATCCACAGATACGCAGTATTTT
NA	TRBV4-2	TRBD2	TRBJ2-1	CASSQVRGVPNEQFF	TGTGCCAGCAGCCAAGTCCGGGGGGTCCCCAATGAGCAGTTCTTC
NA	TRBV2	TRBD2	TRBJ2-2	CASSDSLAGGVTGELFF	TGTGCCAGCAGTGATTCCTTGGCGGGAGGGGTCACCGGGGAGCTGTTTTTT
NA	TRBV10-2	TRBD1	TRBJ1-1	CASRSDRASEAFF	TGCGCCAGCAGATCCGACAGGGCGAGTGAAGCTTTCTTT
NA	TRBV28	TRBD2	TRBJ2-1	CASSSTGLAGSSYNEQFF	TGTGCCAGCAGTTCTACCGGACTAGCGGGTAGCTCCTACAATGAGCAGTTCTTC
NA	TRBV12-5	NA	TRBJ1-1	CAIWGGTEAFF	TGTGCTATCTGGGGGGGAACTGAAGCTTTCTTT
NA	TRBV7-9	NA	TRBJ2-6	CSSSPSYRAGANVLTF	TGTTCCAGCAGCCCGTCCTACAGGGCTGGGGCCAACGTCCTGACTTTC
NA	TRBV5-1	NA	TRBJ1-2	CASSFGDRGGYTF	TGCGCCAGCAGCTTCGGAGACAGAGGCGGCTACACCTTC
NA	TRBV7-3	TRBD2	TRBJ2-7	CASSFLAGGPYEQYF	TGTGCCAGCAGCTTCTTAGCGGGAGGGCCGTACGAGCAGTACTTC
NA	TRBV2	NA	TRBJ1-1	CASSRNRGPATEAFF	TGTGCCAGCAGTCGTAATAGGGGTCCCGCCACTGAAGCTTTCTTT
once	TRBV5-1	TRBD2	TRBJ2-1	CASSPGRSAGEDNEQFF	TGCGCCAGCAGCCCTGGCCGGTCAGCGGGAGAAGACAATGAGCAGTTCTTC
NA	TRBV27	NA	TRBJ2-4	CASSSDLAKNIQYF	TGTGCCAGCAGTTCAGATCTAGCCAAAAACATTCAGTACTTC
few	TRBV2	TRBD1	TRBJ1-1	CASSELTGVYTEAFF	TGTGCCAGCAGTGAACTTACAGGGGTTTACACTGAAGCTTTCTTT
once	TRBV6-5	TRBD2	TRBJ2-1	CASSYGLAGVNEQFF	TGTGCCAGCAGTTACGGTCTAGCGGGAGTAAACGAGCAGTTCTTC